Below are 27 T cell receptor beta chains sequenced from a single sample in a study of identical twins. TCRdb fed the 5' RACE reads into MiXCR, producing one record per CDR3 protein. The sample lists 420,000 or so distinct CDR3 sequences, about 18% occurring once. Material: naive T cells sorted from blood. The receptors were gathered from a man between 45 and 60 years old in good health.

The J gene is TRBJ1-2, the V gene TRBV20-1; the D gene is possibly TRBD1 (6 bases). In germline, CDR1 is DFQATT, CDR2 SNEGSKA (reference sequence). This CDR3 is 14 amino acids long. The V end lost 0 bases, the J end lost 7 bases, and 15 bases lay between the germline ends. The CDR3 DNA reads TGCAGTGCTAGAGATCGGTCAGGGGACGCTGGCTACACCTTC. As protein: CSARDRSGDAGYTF.

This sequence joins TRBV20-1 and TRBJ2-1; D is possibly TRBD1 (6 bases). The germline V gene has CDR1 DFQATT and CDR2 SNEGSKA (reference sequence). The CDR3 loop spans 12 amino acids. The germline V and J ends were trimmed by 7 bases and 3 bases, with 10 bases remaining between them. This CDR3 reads CSVNRVYNEQFF. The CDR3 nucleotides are TGCAGTGTTAACAGGGTCTACAATGAGCAGTTCTTC.

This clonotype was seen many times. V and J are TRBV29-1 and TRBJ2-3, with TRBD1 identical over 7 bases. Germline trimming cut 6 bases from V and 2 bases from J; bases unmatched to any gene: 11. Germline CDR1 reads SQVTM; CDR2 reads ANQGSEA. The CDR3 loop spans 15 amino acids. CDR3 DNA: TGCAGCGTCAACTTTCGGGACAGATCCACAGATACGCAGTATTTT. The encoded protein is CSVNFRDRSTDTQYF.

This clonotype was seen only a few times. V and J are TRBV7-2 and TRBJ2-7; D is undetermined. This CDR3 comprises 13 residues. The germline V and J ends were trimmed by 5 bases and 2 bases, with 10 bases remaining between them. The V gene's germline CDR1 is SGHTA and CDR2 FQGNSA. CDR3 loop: CASSPAVTYEQYF. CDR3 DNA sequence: TGTGCCAGCAGCCCAGCTGTGACCTACGAGCAGTACTTC.

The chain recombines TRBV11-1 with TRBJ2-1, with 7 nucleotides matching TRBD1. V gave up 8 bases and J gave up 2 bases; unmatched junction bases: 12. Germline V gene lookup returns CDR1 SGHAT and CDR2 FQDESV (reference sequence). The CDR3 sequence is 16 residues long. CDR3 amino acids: CASSRDSRFPYNEQFF. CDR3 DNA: TGTGCCAGCTCACGGGACAGTAGGTTCCCCTACAATGAGCAGTTCTTC.

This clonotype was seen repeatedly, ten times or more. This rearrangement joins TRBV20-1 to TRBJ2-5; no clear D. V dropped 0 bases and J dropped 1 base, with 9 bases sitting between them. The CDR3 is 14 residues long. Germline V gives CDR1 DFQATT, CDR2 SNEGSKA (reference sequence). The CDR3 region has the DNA TGCAGTGCTAGAGATATCGCGGTCCAAGAGACCCAGTACTTC. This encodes CSARDIAVQETQYF.

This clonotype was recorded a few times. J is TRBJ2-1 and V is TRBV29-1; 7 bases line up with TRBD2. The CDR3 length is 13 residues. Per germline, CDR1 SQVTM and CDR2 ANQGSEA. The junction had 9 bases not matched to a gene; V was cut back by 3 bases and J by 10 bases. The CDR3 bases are TGCAGCGTTGACCCCGCGGGAGTAAGGGAGCAGTTCTTC. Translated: CSVDPAGVREQFF.

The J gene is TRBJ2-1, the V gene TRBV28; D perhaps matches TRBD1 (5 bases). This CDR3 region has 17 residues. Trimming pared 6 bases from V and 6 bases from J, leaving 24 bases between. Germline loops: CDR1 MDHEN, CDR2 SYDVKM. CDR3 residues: CASRDLARTLRGNEQFF. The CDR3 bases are TGTGCCAGCAGGGACCTGGCGAGGACCCTAAGGGGCAATGAGCAGTTCTTC.

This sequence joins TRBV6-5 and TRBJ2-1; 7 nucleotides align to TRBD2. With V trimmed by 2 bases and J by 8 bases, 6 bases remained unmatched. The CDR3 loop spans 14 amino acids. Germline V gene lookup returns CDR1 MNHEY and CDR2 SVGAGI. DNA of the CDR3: TGTGCCAGCAGTTACGGGCGGGAGAGGGATGAGCAGTTCTTC. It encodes CASSYGRERDEQFF.

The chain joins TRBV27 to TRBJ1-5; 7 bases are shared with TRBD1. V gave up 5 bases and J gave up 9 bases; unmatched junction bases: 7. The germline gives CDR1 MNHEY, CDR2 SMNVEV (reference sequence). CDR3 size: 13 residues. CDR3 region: CASSQTGLGPQHF. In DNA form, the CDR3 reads TGTGCCAGCAGTCAGACAGGGTTAGGGCCCCAGCATTTT.

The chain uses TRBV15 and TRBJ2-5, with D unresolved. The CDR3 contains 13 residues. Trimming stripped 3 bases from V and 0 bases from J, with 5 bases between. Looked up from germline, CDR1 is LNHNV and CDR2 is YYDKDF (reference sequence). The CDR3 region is CATSSGHQETQYF. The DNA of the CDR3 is TGTGCCACCAGCAGCGGTCACCAAGAGACCCAGTACTTC.

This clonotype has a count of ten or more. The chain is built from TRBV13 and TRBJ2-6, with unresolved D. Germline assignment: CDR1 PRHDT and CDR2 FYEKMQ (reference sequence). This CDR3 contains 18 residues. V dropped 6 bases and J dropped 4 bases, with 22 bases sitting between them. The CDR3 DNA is TGTGCCAGCAGTACGAACTCCCCTGAGGACCTGGGGGCCAACGTCCTGACTTTC. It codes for CASSTNSPEDLGANVLTF.

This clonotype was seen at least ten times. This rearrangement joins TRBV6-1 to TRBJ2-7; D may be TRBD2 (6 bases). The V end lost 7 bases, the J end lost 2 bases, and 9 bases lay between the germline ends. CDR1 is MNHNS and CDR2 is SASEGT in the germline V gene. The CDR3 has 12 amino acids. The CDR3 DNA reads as TGTGCCAGCACTGCGGGAACCTACGAGCAGTACTTC. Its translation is CASTAGTYEQYF.

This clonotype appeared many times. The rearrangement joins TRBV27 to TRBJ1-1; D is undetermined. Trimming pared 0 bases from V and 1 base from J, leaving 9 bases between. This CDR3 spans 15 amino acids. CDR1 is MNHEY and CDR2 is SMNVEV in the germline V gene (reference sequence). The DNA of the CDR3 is TGTGCCAGCAGTTTATCGATCCAAGGGAACACTGAAGCTTTCTTT. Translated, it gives CASSLSIQGNTEAFF.

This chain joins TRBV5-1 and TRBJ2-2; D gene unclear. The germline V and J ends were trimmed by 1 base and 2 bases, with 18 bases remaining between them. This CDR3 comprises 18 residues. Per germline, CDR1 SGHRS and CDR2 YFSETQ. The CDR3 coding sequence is TGCGCCAGCAGCTTGATCTTACATATGGGCACCAACACCGGGGAGCTGTTTTTT. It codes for CASSLILHMGTNTGELFF.

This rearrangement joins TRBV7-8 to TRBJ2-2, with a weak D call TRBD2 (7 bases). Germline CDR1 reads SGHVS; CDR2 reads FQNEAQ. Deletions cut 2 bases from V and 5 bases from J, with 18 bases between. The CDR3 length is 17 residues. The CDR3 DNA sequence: TGTGCCAGCAGCTTATTTTTGGTGGGGGGGCTAACCGGGGAGCTGTTTTTT. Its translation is CASSLFLVGGLTGELFF. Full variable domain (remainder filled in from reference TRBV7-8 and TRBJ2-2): GAGVSQSPRYKVAKRGQDVALRCDPISGHVSLFWYQQALGQGPEFLTYFQNEAQLDKSGLPSDRFFAERPEGSVSTLKIQRTQQEDSAVYLCASSLFLVGGLTGELFFGEGSRLTVL.

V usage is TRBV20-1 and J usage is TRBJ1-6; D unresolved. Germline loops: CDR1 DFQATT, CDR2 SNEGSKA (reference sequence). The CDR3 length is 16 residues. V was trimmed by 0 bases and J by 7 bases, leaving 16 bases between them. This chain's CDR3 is CSARDPGSRRNSPLHF. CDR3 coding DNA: TGCAGTGCTAGAGATCCAGGCAGCCGAAGAAATTCACCCCTCCACTTT.

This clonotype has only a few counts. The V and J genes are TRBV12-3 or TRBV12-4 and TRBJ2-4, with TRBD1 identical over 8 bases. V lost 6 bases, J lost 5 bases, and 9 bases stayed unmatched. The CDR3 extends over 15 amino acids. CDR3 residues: CASSARQGRENIQYF. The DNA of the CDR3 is TGTGCCAGCAGCGCCAGACAGGGGCGGGAAAACATTCAGTACTTC.

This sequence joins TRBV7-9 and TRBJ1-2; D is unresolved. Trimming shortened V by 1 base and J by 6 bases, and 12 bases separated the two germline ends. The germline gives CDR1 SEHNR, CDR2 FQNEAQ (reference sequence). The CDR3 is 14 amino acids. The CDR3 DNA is TGTGCCAGCAGCTTAGATCCAGGCTGGAATGGCTACACCTTC. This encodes CASSLDPGWNGYTF.

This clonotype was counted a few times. This CDR3 reads CASGSGPSGELFF. CDR3 bases: TGTGCTAGTGGTTCGGGACCGAGCGGGGAGCTGTTTTTT. This sequence joins TRBV12-5 and TRBJ2-2; D possibly matches TRBD1 or TRBD2 (5 bases each). Germline V gene sequence: CDR1 LGHNT, CDR2 FRNRAP. V shed 4 bases and J shed 7 bases, with 10 bases lying between them. The CDR3 totals 13 residues.

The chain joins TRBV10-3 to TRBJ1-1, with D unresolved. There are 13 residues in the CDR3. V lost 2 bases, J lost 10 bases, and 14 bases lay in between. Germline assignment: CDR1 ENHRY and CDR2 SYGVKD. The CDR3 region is CAISENPVLGAFF. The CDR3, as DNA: TGTGCCATCAGTGAGAACCCGGTATTGGGAGCTTTCTTT.

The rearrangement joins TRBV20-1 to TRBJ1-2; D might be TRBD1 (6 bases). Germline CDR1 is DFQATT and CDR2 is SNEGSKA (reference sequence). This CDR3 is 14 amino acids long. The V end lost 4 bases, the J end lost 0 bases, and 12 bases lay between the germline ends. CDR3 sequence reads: CSAKIGGTNYGYTF. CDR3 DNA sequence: TGCAGTGCTAAAATAGGGGGAACTAACTATGGCTACACCTTC.

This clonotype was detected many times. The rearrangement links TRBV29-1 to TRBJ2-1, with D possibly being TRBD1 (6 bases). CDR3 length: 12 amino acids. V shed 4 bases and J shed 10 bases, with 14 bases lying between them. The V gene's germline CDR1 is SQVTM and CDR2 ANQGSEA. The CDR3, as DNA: TGCAGCGTTGGACAGGCGCTTGGGGAGCAGTTCTTC. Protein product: CSVGQALGEQFF.

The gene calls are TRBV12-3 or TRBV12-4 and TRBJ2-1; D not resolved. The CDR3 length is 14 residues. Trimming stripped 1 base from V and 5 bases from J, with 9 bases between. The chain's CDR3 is CASSLENINNEQFF. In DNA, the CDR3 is TGTGCCAGCAGTTTAGAGAATATCAACAATGAGCAGTTCTTC.

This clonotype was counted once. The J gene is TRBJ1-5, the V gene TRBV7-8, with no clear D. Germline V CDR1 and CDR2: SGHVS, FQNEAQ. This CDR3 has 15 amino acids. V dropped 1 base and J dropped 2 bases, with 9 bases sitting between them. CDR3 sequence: CASSLGLPRNQPQHF. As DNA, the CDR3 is TGTGCCAGCAGCTTAGGGCTCCCCCGCAATCAGCCCCAGCATTTT.

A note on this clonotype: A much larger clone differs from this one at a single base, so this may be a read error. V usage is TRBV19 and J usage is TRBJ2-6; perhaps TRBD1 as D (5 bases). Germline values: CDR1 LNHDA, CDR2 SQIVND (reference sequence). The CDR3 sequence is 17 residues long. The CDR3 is CASYGLPLTSGANVPTF. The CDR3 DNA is TGTGCCAGTTACGGGCTCCCACTGACCTCTGGGGCCAACGTCCCGACTTTC.

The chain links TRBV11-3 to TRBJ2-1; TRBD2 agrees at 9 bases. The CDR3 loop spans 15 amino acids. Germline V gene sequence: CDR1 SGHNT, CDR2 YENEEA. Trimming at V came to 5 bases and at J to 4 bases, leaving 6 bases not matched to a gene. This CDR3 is CASSRASGIYNEQFF. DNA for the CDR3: TGTGCCAGCAGCCGCGCTAGCGGGATTTACAATGAGCAGTTCTTC. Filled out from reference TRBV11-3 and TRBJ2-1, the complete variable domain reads EAGVVQSPRYKIIEKKQPVAFWCNPISGHNTLYWYLQNLGQGPELLIRYENEEAVDDSQLPKDRFSAERLKGVDSTLKIQPAELGDSAVYLCASSRASGIYNEQFFGPGTRLTVL.